These T cell receptor beta chains were read from a single sample in a study of long-term antiretroviral therapy in people with HIV. Repertoires were generated with immunoSEQ multiplex PCR, while TCRdb's copy carries only in-frame clones and drops some. This sample yields about 27,000 clones, of which around four fifths are seen a single time; about 10% belongs to the top ten. The source material was unsorted PBMCs, sampled 0.8 years before starting antiretroviral therapy. The receptors here all came from a man in his late teens or twenties with HIV. Both conserved end residues are part of each CDR3. A D gene is named only where the DNA matches it firmly. A clone size is listed for some rows: how often the clone was seen (once, few, many), or a class if it is expanded.

clone size	V gene	D gene	J gene	CDR3 DNA	CDR3 protein
NA	TRBV6-5	TRBD1	TRBJ1-2	TGTGCCAGCAGTTACTCTAGGACAGGCAACTATGGCTACACCTTC	CASSYSRTGNYGYTF
NA	TRBV19	TRBD2	TRBJ2-5	TGTGCCAGTAGTATAACAGCGGGGCTTGGCGAGACCCAGTACTTC	CASSITAGLGETQYF
NA	TRBV13	TRBD2	TRBJ2-2	TGTGCCAGCAGCTCATCTAGCGGGGGGGATAACACCGGGGAGCTGTTTTTT	CASSSSSGGDNTGELFF
NA	TRBV27	TRBD1	TRBJ2-5	TGTGCCAGCAGAAAAATCGGGACAGGGGAGGAGACCCAGTACTTC	CASRKIGTGEETQYF
few	TRBV9	NA	TRBJ2-7	TGTGCCAGCAGCGTAGATCCGGGGCAAGGGACCTACGAGCAGTACTTC	CASSVDPGQGTYEQYF
NA	TRBV6-5	TRBD2	TRBJ2-5	TGTGCCAGCAGTTACGATGGCGGGAGAAGAGAGACCCAGTACTTC	CASSYDGGRRETQYF
once	TRBV28	TRBD1	TRBJ1-2	TGTGCCAGCAGTTTCGGGACAGGGGGGGATGGCTACACCTTC	CASSFGTGGDGYTF
NA	TRBV5-1	TRBD2	TRBJ2-3	TGCGCCAGCAGCAAAATGACTAGCGGGGGCACAGATACGCAGTATTTT	CASSKMTSGGTDTQYF
NA	TRBV9	NA	TRBJ2-3	TGTGCCAGCAGCGTAGATTCCCGGAATACGCAGTATTTT	CASSVDSRNTQYF
NA	TRBV7-3	TRBD1	TRBJ2-7	TGTGCCAGCAGCTTAATGACAGGGGGGGGTTACGAGCAGTACTTC	CASSLMTGGGYEQYF
NA	TRBV6-1	NA	TRBJ1-5	TGTGCCAGCAGACCTACAGGAGAAAATCAGCCCCAGCATTTT	CASRPTGENQPQHF
NA	TRBV9	NA	TRBJ1-4	TGTGCCAGCAGCGTAGGCGAGAATTGGAGCATTAATGAAAAACTGTTTTTT	CASSVGENWSINEKLFF
NA	TRBV6-6	NA	TRBJ2-2	TGTGCCAGCACCGATCGCGGGTTGTCGAACACCGGGGAGCTGTTTTTT	CASTDRGLSNTGELFF
NA	TRBV10-3	NA	TRBJ2-3	TGTGCCATCAGGGGGGACCAGATCACAGATACGCAGTATTTT	CAIRGDQITDTQYF
NA	TRBV7-2	TRBD1	TRBJ1-2	TGTGCCAGCAGTTTGTTTGGCAGGGGGGAAGGCTACACCTTC	CASSLFGRGEGYTF
NA	TRBV4-3	NA	TRBJ2-1	TGCGCCAGCAGCCACGCGGCAGGGAGTTATGAGCAGTTCTTC	CASSHAAGSYEQFF
NA	TRBV11-3	NA	TRBJ1-1	TGTGCCAGCAGCACAGGCCGGGGGTCTGAAGCTTTCTTT	CASSTGRGSEAFF
once	TRBV5-4	NA	TRBJ2-5	TGTGCCAGCAGCTTGGAGGTCAGACAAGAGACCCAGTACTTC	CASSLEVRQETQYF
NA	TRBV2	NA	TRBJ2-7	TGTGCCAGCAGTGAAGCCCGCGGGGATCCCGACTACGAGCAGTACTTC	CASSEARGDPDYEQYF
few	TRBV13	NA	TRBJ1-5	TGTGCCAGCAGCCCAGGGGCTCATCAGCCCCAGCATTTT	CASSPGAHQPQHF
NA	TRBV10-3	NA	TRBJ2-3	TGTGCCATCAGTGATTCCACCACATTTAGCACAGATACGCAGTATTTT	CAISDSTTFSTDTQYF
NA	TRBV6-1	TRBD1	TRBJ2-7	TGTGCCAGCAGTGGACAGGGACAATCCTACGAGCAGTACTTC	CASSGQGQSYEQYF
NA	TRBV5-1	NA	TRBJ2-6	TGCGCCAGCAGCTTGTTTGGGGCTGGGGCCAACGTCCTGACTTTC	CASSLFGAGANVLTF
NA	TRBV6-1	NA	TRBJ1-5	TGTGCCAGCAGTGAAGCGCGGGGGGCCGGCAATCAGCCCCAGCATTTT	CASSEARGAGNQPQHF
NA	TRBV4-1	NA	TRBJ2-4	TGCGCCAGCAGCCAAGATCAGGATCCGGTACTAGCCAAAAACATTCAGTACTTC	CASSQDQDPVLAKNIQYF
NA	TRBV15	NA	TRBJ2-7	TGTGCCACCAGGCCTAGCGAGACCTACGAGCAGTACTTC	CATRPSETYEQYF
NA	TRBV10-2	NA	TRBJ1-2	TGCGCCAGCATAGGGCCGACACCGAGAATAAGCTATGGCTACACCTTC	CASIGPTPRISYGYTF
NA	TRBV5-4	TRBD2	TRBJ2-5	TGTGCCAGCAGCCCCCGGACTAGCGGGGGCCAAGAGACCCAGTACTTC	CASSPRTSGGQETQYF
NA	TRBV27	TRBD2	TRBJ2-5	TGTGCCAGCAGGGACCTGGCGGGGGGAAAAGAGACCCAGTACTTC	CASRDLAGGKETQYF
NA	TRBV6-5	NA	TRBJ2-7	TGTGCCAGCAGTTACTCCTTTGGAGGGGCGGGGGAGCAGTACTTC	CASSYSFGGAGEQYF
NA	TRBV4-2	NA	TRBJ1-1	TGTGCCAGCAGCCGCGTCTCGAACACTGAAGCTTTCTTT	CASSRVSNTEAFF
NA	TRBV6-1	NA	TRBJ2-1	TGTGCCAGCAGTGATTCAGGGTCCACTGAGCAGTTCTTC	CASSDSGSTEQFF